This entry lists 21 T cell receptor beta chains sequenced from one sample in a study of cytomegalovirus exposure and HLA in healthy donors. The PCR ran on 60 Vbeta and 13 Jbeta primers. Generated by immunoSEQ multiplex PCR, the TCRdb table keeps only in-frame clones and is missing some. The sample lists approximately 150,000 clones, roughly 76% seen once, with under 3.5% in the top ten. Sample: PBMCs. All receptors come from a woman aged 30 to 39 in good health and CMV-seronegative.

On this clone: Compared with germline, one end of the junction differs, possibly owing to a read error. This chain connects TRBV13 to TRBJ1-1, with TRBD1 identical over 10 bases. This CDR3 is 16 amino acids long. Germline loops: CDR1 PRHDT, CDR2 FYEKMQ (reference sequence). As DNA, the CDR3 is TGTGCCAGCAGCCTAGGACAGGGGGTTATGAACACTGAAGCTTTCTTT. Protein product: CASSLGQGVMNTEAFF.

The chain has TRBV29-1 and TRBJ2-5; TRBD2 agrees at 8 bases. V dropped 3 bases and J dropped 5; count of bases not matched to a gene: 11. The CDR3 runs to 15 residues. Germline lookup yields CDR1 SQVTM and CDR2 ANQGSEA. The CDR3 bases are TGCAGCGTTGACAACCCCGGGAGGGGAGGGGAGACCCAGTACTTC. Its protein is CSVDNPGRGGETQYF.

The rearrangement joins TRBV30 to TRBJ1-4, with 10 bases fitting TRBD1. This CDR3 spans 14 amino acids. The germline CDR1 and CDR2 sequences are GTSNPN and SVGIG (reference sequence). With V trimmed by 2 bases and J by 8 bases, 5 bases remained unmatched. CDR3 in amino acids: CAWSKGTGEEKLFF. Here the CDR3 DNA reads TGTGCCTGGAGTAAAGGGACAGGGGAGGAAAAACTGTTTTTT.

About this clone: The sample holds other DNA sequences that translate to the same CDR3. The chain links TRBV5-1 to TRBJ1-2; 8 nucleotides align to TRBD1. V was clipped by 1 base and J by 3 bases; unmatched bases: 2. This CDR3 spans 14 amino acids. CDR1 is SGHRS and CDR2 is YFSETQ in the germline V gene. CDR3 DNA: TGCGCCAGCAGCTTGCCAGGGGGCGACTATGGCTACACCTTC. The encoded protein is CASSLPGGDYGYTF. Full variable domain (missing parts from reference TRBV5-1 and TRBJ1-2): KAGVTQTPRYLIKTRGQQVTLSCSPISGHRSVSWYQQTPGQGLQFLFEYFSETQRNKGNFPGRFSGRQFSNSRSEMNVSTLELGDSALYLCASSLPGGDYGYTFGSGTRLTVV.

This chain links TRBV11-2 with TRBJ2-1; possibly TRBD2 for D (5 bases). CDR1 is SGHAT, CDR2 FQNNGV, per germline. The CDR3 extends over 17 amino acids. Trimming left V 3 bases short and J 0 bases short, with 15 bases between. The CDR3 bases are TGTGCCAGCAGCTTCACCAACCCGGGGAGCTCCTACAATGAGCAGTTCTTC. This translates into CASSFTNPGSSYNEQFF. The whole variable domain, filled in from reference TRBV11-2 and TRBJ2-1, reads EAGVAQSPRYKIIEKRQSVAFWCNPISGHATLYWYQQILGQGPKLLIQFQNNGVVDDSQLPKDRFSAERLKGVDSTLKIQPAKLEDSAVYLCASSFTNPGSSYNEQFFGPGTRLTVL.

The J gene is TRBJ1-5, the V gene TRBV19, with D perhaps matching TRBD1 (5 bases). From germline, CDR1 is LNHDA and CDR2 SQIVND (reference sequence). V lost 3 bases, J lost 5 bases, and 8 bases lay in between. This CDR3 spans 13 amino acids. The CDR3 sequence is CASSILRDQPQHF. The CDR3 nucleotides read TGTGCCAGTAGTATTCTCAGGGATCAGCCCCAGCATTTT.

The CDR3 sequence: CASSLGQGGEQYF. The CDR3 DNA is TGTGCCAGCAGTTTGGGACAGGGGGGCGAGCAGTACTTC. This chain uses TRBV27 with TRBJ2-7, with 11 bases lining up with TRBD1. The germline V gene encodes CDR1 MNHEY and CDR2 SMNVEV (reference sequence). The V gene end was trimmed by 3 bases and the J gene end by 6 bases; junction bases not matched to a gene: 1. The CDR3 runs to 13 residues.

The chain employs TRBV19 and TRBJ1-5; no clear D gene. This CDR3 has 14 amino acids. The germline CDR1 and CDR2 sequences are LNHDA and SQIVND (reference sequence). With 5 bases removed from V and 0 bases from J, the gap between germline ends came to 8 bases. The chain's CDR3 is CASSLQTSNQPQHF. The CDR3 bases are TGTGCCAGTAGTCTACAGACTAGCAATCAGCCCCAGCATTTT.

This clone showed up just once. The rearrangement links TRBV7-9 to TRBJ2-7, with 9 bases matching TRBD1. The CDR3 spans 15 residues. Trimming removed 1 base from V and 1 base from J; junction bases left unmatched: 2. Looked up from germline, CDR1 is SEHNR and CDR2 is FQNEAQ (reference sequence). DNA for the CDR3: TGTGCCAGCAGCTTAGTGGACAGGGGATCCTACGAGCAGTACTTC. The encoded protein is CASSLVDRGSYEQYF.

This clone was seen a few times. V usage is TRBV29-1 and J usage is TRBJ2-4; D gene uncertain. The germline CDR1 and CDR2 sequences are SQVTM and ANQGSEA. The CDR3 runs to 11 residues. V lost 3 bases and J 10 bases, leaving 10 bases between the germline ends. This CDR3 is CSVEELWIQYF. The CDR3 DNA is TGCAGCGTTGAGGAGTTATGGATTCAGTACTTC.

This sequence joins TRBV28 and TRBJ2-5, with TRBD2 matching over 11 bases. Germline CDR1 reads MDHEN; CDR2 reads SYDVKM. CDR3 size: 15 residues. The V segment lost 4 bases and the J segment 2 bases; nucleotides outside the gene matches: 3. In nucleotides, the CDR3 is TGTGCCAGCAGTTCTAGACTAGCGGGGCAAGAGACCCAGTACTTC. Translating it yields CASSSRLAGQETQYF.

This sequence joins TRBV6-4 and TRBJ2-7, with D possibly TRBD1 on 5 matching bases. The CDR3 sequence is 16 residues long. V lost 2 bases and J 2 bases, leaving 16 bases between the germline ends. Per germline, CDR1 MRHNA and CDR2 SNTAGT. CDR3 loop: CASSDPDRGGAYEQYF. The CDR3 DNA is TGTGCCAGCAGTGACCCCGATAGGGGCGGCGCCTACGAGCAGTACTTC.

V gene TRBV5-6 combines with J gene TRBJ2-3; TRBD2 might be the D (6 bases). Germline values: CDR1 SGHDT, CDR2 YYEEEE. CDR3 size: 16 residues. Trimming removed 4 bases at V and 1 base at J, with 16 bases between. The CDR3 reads CASSLGAGIRTDTQYF. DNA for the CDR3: TGTGCCAGCAGCCTAGGGGCGGGGATACGCACAGATACGCAGTATTTT.

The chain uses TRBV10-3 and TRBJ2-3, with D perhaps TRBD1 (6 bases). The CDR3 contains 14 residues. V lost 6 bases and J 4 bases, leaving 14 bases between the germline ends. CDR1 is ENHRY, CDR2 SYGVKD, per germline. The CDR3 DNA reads TGTGCCATCAGGTTCGGGACAAGCTCAGATACGCAGTATTTT. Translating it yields CAIRFGTSSDTQYF.

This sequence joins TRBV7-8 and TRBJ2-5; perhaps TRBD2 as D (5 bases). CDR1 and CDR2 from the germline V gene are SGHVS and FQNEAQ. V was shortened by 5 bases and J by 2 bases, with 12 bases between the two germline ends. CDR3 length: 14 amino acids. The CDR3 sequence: CASSAYGEQETQYF. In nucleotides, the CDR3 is TGTGCCAGCAGCGCCTACGGGGAACAAGAGACCCAGTACTTC. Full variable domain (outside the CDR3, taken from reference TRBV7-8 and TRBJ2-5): GAGVSQSPRYKVAKRGQDVALRCDPISGHVSLFWYQQALGQGPEFLTYFQNEAQLDKSGLPSDRFFAERPEGSVSTLKIQRTQQEDSAVYLCASSAYGEQETQYFGPGTRLLVL.

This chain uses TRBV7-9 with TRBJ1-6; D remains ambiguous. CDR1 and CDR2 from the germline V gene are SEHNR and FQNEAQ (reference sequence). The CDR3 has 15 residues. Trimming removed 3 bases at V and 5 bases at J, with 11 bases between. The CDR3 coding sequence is TGTGCCAGCAGCTTTGAGGGCCAGGATAATTCACCCCTCCACTTT. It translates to CASSFEGQDNSPLHF.

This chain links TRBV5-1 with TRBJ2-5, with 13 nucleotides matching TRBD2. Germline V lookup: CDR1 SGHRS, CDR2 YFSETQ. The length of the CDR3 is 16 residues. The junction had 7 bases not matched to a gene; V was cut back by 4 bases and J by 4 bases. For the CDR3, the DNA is TGCGCCAGCAGCCCGGGACTAGCGGGGCGGGGAGAGACCCAGTACTTC. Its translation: CASSPGLAGRGETQYF.

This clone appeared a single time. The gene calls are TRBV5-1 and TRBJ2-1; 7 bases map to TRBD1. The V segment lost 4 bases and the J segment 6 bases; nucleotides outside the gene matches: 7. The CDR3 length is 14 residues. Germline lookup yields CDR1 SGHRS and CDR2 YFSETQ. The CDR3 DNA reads TGCGCCAGCAGCCCGTGGGACAGCCCCAATGAGCAGTTCTTC. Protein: CASSPWDSPNEQFF.

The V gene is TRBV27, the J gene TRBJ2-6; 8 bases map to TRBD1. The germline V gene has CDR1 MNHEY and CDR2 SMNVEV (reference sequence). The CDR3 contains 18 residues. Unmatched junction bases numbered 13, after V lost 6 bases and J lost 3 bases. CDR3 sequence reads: CASRLRLQGAYGANVLTF. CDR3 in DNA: TGTGCCAGCAGACTTAGGCTGCAGGGGGCCTATGGGGCCAACGTCCTGACTTTC.

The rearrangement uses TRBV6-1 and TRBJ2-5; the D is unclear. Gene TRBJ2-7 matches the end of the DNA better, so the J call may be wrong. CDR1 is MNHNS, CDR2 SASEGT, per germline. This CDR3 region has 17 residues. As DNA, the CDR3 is TGTGCCAGCAGTGAAAATTTACCAGTAACAAGTAACTACGAGCAGTACTTC. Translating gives CASSENLPVTSNYEQYF.

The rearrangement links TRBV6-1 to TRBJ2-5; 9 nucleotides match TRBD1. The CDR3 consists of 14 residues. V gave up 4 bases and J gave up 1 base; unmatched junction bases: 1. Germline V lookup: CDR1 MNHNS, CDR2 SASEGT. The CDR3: CASSGQGVQETQYF. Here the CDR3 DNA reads TGTGCCAGCAGTGGACAGGGGGTCCAAGAGACCCAGTACTTC.